The rows below give T cell receptor beta chains drawn from one sample of a study of vaccination and CD4 T cells after COVID-19. Their antigens remain unidentified. TCRdb recomputed calls from the PCR reads with MiXCR, one row per CDR3 protein. The repertoire holds 4,500 or so distinct CDR3 sequences, with around 21% as singletons. The sequenced sample consisted of CD4+ T cells from blood, cultured in vitro. These receptors were obtained from a human donor who had recovered from COVID-19. CDR3s include the opening cysteine and the closing phenylalanine or tryptophan. The D gene is left open where the match is weak. Some rows have no size entry. The others give once, few or many, or a class for an expanded clone.

V	D	J	length	size	CDR3	DNA
TRBV12-3/TRBV12-4	TRBD2	TRBJ2-1	15	-	CASSPGGGWDNEQFF	TGTGCCAGCAGTCCCGGCGGGGGGTGGGATAATGAGCAGTTCTTC
TRBV5-4	-	TRBJ1-2	13	-	CASSLAASYGYTF	TGTGCCAGCAGCTTGGCAGCCAGCTATGGCTACACCTTC
TRBV5-1	TRBD2	TRBJ2-7	15	-	CASSFGTSGKDEQYF	TGCGCCAGCAGCTTCGGGACTAGCGGGAAAGACGAGCAGTACTTC
TRBV7-2	-	TRBJ2-7	14	few	CASSSQLPFFEQYF	TGTGCCAGCAGCTCCCAACTCCCCTTTTTCGAGCAGTACTTC
TRBV11-2	-	TRBJ1-2	13	-	CAGSFSGNYGYTF	TGTGCCGGCAGCTTTTCAGGGAACTATGGCTACACCTTC
TRBV10-1	-	TRBJ2-2	15	few	CASSDRDINTGELFF	TGCGCCAGCAGCGACCGGGACATCAACACCGGGGAGCTGTTTTTT
TRBV15	TRBD1	TRBJ1-4	14	medium-sized	CATSRGQGNEKLFF	TGTGCCACCAGCAGAGGACAGGGTAATGAAAAACTGTTTTTT
TRBV6-2/TRBV6-3	-	TRBJ2-5	13	-	CASSYSRRETQYF	TGTGCCAGCAGTTACTCTCGTCGGGAGACCCAGTACTTC
TRBV6-1	-	TRBJ2-2	15	-	CASSEFGVETGELFF	TGTGCCAGCAGTGAGTTCGGGGTGGAAACCGGGGAGCTGTTTTTT
TRBV30	-	TRBJ1-2	13	few	CAWSSEAAQGYTF	TGTGCCTGGAGCTCCGAGGCAGCACAGGGCTACACCTTC
TRBV30	-	TRBJ2-2	13	-	CAWSRHNTGELFF	TGTGCCTGGAGTCGGCATAACACCGGGGAGCTGTTTTTT
TRBV2	TRBD2	TRBJ2-3	15	-	CASSQPGLVADTQYF	TGTGCCAGCAGTCAACCGGGACTAGTTGCAGATACGCAGTATTTT
TRBV12-3/TRBV12-4	-	TRBJ1-5	14	few	CASSQRGSNQPQHF	TGTGCCAGCAGTCAAAGGGGAAGCAATCAGCCCCAGCATTTT
TRBV19	-	TRBJ1-6	13	medium-sized	CASLPGPNSPLHF	TGTGCCAGTTTACCGGGGCCAAATTCACCCCTCCACTTT
TRBV6-1	-	TRBJ1-2	15	medium-sized	CASSPRQAIFDGYTF	TGTGCCAGCAGCCCCAGACAGGCGATCTTTGATGGCTACACCTTC
TRBV5-1	TRBD1	TRBJ1-6	19	-	CASSFNFLGMTGGNSPLHF	TGCGCCAGCAGCTTTAATTTTTTGGGGATGACAGGGGGTAATTCACCCCTCCACTTT
TRBV11-2	TRBD2	TRBJ2-1	15	-	CASRVGLAEGNEQFF	TGTGCCAGCAGAGTTGGACTAGCGGAGGGCAATGAGCAGTTCTTC
TRBV18	-	TRBJ2-5	14	few	CASSNTVGGETQYF	TGTGCCAGCTCCAACACCGTCGGCGGAGAGACCCAGTACTTC
TRBV12-3/TRBV12-4	-	TRBJ1-2	11	medium-sized	CASSLRPPLTF	TGTGCCAGCAGTCTCAGACCGCCCCTCACCTTC
TRBV20-1	TRBD2	TRBJ2-3	14	-	CSATKAGSTDTQYF	TGCAGTGCTACAAAAGCGGGGAGCACAGATACGCAGTATTTT
TRBV30	TRBD1	TRBJ1-1	18	-	CAWSVTWKTGGANTEAFF	TGTGCCTGGAGTGTAACGTGGAAGACAGGGGGCGCGAACACTGAAGCTTTCTTT
TRBV5-1	-	TRBJ1-2	16	-	CASSLDGSRGNYGYTF	TGCGCCAGCAGCTTGGATGGTAGCAGGGGAAACTATGGCTACACCTTC
TRBV5-1	-	TRBJ2-7	15	-	CASSSLGGGGYEQYF	TGCGCCAGCAGCTCTTTAGGGGGCGGGGGGTACGAGCAGTACTTC
TRBV7-2	-	TRBJ1-1	13	-	CASSLRRDTEAFF	TGTGCCAGCAGCTTAAGACGGGACACTGAAGCTTTCTTT
TRBV6-1	-	TRBJ2-7	13	-	CASRQTGSYEQYF	TGTGCCAGCAGACAGACAGGCTCCTACGAGCAGTACTTC
TRBV11-1	TRBD2	TRBJ2-1	19	few	CASSLVGLAGGPFDNEQFF	TGTGCCAGCAGCTTAGTCGGACTAGCGGGGGGGCCCTTCGACAATGAGCAGTTCTTC
TRBV20-1	TRBD2	TRBJ2-7	14	-	CSAQLRGGTYEQYF	TGCAGTGCCCAGCTACGGGGGGGTACCTACGAGCAGTACTTC
TRBV5-1	-	TRBJ2-5	15	-	CASSLRLGGEETQYF	TGCGCCAGCAGCTTGAGGCTAGGGGGGGAAGAGACCCAGTACTTC
TRBV2	TRBD2	TRBJ2-3	14	-	CASRLAGSTDTQYF	TGTGCCAGCAGACTAGCGGGGAGCACAGATACGCAGTATTTT
TRBV6-5	TRBD2	TRBJ2-7	19	-	CASSYGRGFFGGVSYEQYF	TGTGCCAGCAGTTACGGGAGGGGTTTTTTCGGGGGGGTCTCCTACGAGCAGTACTTC
TRBV21-1	-	TRBJ2-7	12	-	CASRPIGNEQYF	TGTGCCAGCAGGCCTATAGGGAACGAGCAGTACTTC
TRBV2	-	TRBJ2-2	13	few	CASSEREIGELFF	TGTGCCAGCAGCGAACGGGAAATCGGGGAGCTGTTTTTT
TRBV2	TRBD2	TRBJ2-1	13	-	CASRAGGSNEQFF	TGTGCCAGCAGAGCGGGGGGGTCAAATGAGCAGTTCTTC
TRBV20-1	TRBD1	TRBJ2-5	13	few	CSARYTGVETQYF	TGCAGTGCTAGGTACACAGGGGTAGAGACCCAGTACTTC
TRBV7-6	-	TRBJ2-2	15	few	CASSLDHRVIGELFF	TGTGCCAGCAGCTTAGACCACAGGGTTATCGGGGAGCTGTTTTTT
TRBV5-1	-	TRBJ1-4	17	few	CASSPGAGDVANEKLFF	TGCGCCAGCAGCCCGGGGGCAGGGGACGTGGCTAATGAAAAACTGTTTTTT
TRBV11-3	-	TRBJ2-2	14	-	CASSLSAGTGELFF	TGTGCCAGCAGCCTTTCGGCCGGGACGGGGGAGCTGTTTTTT
TRBV19	-	TRBJ1-3	15	-	CASSITGLSGNTIYF	TGTGCCAGTAGTATAACAGGGCTCTCTGGAAACACCATATATTTT
TRBV5-1	-	TRBJ1-6	17	-	CASSFGRNEGYNSPLHF	TGCGCCAGCAGCTTCGGCAGAAATGAGGGTTATAATTCACCCCTCCACTTT
TRBV6-1	-	TRBJ1-5	13	-	CASRSGKSRPQHF	TGTGCCAGCAGGTCAGGGAAATCCCGGCCCCAGCATTTT
TRBV6-1	-	TRBJ1-1	9	medium-sized	CASPQRAFF	TGTGCCAGCCCTCAGCGCGCTTTCTTT
TRBV11-2	-	TRBJ1-2	14	medium-sized	CASSLDNAVIGYTF	TGTGCCAGCAGCTTAGATAACGCAGTTATTGGCTACACCTTC